This TCR beta chain was documented in a study of blood T cell repertoires in COVID-19. Germline trimming cut 5 bases from V and 6 bases from J; bases unmatched to any gene: 11. The CDR3 is 17 amino acids. Germline CDR1 is MGHRA and CDR2 is YSYEKL. In the original workflow: Using reference gene primer amplification, nucleated cell counts were estimated. Data came from immunoSEQ multiplex PCR; TCRdb stores just in-frame clones and leaves some out. V, J and clone size are those of that table, while D and trimming were read from the DNA. The table shows about 76,000 clones, with 75% to 90% occurring only once.

The clonotype was recovered from a human donor in a cohort sampled during active COVID-19. This rearrangement joins TRBV4-1 to TRBJ2-1, with 12 positions matching TRBD2. Sequencing was done on a sample of peripheral blood. The CDR3 loop reads CASSSSSTSGGLNEQFF. The CDR3 DNA reads TGCGCCAGCAGCTCTTCATCGACTAGCGGGGGTCTCAATGAGCAGTTCTTC.